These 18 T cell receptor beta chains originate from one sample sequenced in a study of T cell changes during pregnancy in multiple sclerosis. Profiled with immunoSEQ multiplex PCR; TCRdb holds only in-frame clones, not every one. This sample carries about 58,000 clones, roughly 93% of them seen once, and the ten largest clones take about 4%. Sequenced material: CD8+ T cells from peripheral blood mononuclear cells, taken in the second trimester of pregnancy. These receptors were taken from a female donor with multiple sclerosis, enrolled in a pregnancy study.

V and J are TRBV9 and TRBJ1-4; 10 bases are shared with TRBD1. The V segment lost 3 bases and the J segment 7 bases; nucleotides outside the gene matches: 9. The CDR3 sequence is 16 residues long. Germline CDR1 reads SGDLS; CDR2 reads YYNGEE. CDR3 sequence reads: CASSAQSGTGAEKLFF. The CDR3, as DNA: TGTGCCAGCAGCGCACAATCCGGGACAGGGGCTGAAAAACTGTTTTTT.

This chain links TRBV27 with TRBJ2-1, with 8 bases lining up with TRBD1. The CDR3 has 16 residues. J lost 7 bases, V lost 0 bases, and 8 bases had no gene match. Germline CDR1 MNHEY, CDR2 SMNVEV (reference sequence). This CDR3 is CASSLSGQGAGNEQFF. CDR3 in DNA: TGTGCCAGCAGTTTATCCGGGCAGGGGGCGGGTAATGAGCAGTTCTTC.

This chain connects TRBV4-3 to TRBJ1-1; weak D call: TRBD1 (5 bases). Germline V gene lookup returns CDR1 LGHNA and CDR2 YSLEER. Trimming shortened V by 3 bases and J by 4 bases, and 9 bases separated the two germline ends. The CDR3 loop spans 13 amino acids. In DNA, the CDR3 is TGCGCCAGCAGCCAGTCCAGGGCCACTGAAGCTTTCTTT. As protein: CASSQSRATEAFF.

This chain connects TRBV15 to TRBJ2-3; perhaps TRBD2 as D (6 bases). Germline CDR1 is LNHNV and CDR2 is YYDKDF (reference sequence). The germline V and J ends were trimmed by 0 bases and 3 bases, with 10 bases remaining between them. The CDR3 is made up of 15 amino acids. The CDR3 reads CATSRDGGNTDTQYF. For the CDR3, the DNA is TGTGCCACCAGCAGAGATGGAGGGAATACAGATACGCAGTATTTT.

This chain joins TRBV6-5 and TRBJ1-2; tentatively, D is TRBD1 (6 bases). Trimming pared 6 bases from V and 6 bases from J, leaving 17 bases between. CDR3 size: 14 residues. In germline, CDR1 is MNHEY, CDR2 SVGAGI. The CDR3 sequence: CASSPGGGYDGYTF. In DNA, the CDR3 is TGTGCCAGCAGCCCTGGGGGGGGCTATGATGGCTACACCTTC.

In DNA form, the CDR3 reads TGCGCCAGCAGCCAAGAAAACGGAGCTAACTATGGCTACACCTTC. Protein product: CASSQENGANYGYTF. The rearrangement links TRBV4-1 to TRBJ1-2; D is unresolved. The CDR3 contains 15 residues. Germline V lookup: CDR1 MGHRA, CDR2 YSYEKL. V lost 0 bases and J lost 0, with 8 bases in between.

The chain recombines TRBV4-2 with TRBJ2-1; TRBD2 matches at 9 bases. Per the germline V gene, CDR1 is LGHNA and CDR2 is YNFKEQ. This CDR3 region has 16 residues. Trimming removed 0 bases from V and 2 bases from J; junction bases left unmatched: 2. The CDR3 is CASSQEGGGAYNEQFF. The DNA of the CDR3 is TGTGCCAGCAGCCAAGAAGGCGGGGGGGCCTACAATGAGCAGTTCTTC.

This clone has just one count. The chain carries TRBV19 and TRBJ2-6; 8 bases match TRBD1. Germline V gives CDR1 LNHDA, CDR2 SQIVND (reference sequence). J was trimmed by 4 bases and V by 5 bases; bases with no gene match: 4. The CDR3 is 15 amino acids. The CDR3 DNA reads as TGTGCCAGTAGTTGGACAGGGTCAGGGGCCAACGTCCTGACTTTC. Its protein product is CASSWTGSGANVLTF.

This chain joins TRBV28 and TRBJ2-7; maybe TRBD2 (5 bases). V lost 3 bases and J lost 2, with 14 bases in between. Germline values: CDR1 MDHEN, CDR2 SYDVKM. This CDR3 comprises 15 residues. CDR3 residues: CASSFLALRPYEQYF. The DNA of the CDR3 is TGTGCCAGCAGTTTCCTAGCTCTACGTCCCTACGAGCAGTACTTC.

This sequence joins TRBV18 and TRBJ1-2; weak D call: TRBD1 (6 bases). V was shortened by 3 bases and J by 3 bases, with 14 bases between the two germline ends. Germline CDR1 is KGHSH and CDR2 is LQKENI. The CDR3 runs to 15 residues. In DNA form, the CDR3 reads TGTGCCAGCTCACCTCTTCGACAGGCTTACTATGGCTACACCTTC. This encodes CASSPLRQAYYGYTF.

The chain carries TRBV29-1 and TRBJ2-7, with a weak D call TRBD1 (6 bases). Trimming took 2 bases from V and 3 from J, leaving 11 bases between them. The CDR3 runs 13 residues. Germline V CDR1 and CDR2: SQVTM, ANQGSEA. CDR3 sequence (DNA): TGCAGCGTTGAATCATTACAGGGCTACGAGCAGTACTTC. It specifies CSVESLQGYEQYF.

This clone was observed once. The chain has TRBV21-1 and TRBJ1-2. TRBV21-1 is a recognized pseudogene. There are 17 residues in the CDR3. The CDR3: CASSKAKRDFQPYGYTF. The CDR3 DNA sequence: TGTGCCAGCAGCAAAGCAAAGAGGGACTTCCAACCCTATGGCTACACCTTC.

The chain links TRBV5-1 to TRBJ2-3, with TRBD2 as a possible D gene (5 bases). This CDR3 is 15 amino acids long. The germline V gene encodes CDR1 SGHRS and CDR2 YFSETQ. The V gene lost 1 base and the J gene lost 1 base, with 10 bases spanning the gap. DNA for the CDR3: TGCGCCAGCAGCTTGTACGAGGGTGGCACAGATACGCAGTATTTT. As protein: CASSLYEGGTDTQYF.

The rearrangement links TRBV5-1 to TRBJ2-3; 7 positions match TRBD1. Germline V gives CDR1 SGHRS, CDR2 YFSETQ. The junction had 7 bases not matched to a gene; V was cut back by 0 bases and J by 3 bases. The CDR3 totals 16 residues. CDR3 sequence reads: CASSLGDSPRTDTQYF. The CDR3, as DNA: TGCGCCAGCAGCTTGGGGGACAGTCCACGGACAGATACGCAGTATTTT.

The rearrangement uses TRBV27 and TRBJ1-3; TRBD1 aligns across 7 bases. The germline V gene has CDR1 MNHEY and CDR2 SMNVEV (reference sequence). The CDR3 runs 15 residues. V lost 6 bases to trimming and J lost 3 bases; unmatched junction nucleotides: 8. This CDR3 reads CASRNKGGGGNTIYF. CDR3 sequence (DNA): TGTGCCAGCAGAAACAAAGGGGGCGGTGGAAACACCATATATTTT.

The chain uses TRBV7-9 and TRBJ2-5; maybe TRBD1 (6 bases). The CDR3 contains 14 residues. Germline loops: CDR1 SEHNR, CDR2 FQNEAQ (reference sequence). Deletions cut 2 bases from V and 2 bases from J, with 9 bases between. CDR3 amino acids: CASSLFDRQETQYF. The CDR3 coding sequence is TGTGCCAGCAGCTTATTCGACAGGCAAGAGACCCAGTACTTC.

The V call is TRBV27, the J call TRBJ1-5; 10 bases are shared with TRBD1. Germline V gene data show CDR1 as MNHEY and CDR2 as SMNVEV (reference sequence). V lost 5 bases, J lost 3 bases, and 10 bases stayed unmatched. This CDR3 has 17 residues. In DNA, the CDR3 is TGTGCCAGCAGTCCCTATCCGGGACAGGGGACCAATCAGCCCCAGCATTTT. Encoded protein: CASSPYPGQGTNQPQHF.

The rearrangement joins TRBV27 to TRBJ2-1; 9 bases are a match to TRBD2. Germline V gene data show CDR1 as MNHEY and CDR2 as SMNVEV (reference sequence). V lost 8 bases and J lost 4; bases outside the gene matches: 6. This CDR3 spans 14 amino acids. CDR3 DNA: TGTGCCAGCCTCTCTAGCGGGGTTTACAATGAGCAGTTCTTC. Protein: CASLSSGVYNEQFF.